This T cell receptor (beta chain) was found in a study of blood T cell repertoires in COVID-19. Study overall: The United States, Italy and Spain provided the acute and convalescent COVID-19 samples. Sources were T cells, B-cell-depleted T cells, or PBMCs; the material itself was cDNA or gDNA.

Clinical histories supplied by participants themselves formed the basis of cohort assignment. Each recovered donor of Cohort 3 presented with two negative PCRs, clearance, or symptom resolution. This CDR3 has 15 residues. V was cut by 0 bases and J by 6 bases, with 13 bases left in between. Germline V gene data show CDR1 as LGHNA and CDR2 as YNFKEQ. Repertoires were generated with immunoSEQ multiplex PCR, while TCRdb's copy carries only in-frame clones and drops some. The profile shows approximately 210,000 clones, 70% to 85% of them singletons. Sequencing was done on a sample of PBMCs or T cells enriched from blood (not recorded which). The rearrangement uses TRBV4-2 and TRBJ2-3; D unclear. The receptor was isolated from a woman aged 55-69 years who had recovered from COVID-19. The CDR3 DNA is TGTGCCAGCAGCCAAGAGCACCTTCGAGCGGATACGCAGTATTTT. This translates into CASSQEHLRADTQYF.